This T cell receptor beta chain was sequenced for a study of early T cells in non-severe SARS-CoV-2 infection. Study overall: Chains were unpaired, as sequencing was done on bulk RNA from unsorted whole blood.

MiXCR, run by TCRdb on the 5' RACE reads, gives a single entry per CDR3 protein. Counted here are some 46,000 distinct CDR3 sequences, 9.3% occurring once; the ten biggest clones make up more than 12%. Between the trimmed V and J ends, which lost 6 bases and 5 bases, there was a span of 13 bases. Germline CDR1 reads SGHVS; CDR2 reads FQNEAQ. This CDR3 is built from 13 residues. Source material: whole blood. This chain connects TRBV7-8 to TRBJ1-1; the D gene is possibly TRBD1 (5 bases). The sequence was collected from an adult who was a healthcare worker with PCR-confirmed SARS-CoV-2 infection or an uninfected control (not recorded which). DNA of the CDR3: TGTGCCAGCAGTCTATGGGGCGGTACTGAAGCTTTCTTT. It is translated as CASSLWGGTEAFF. Full variable domain (outside the CDR3, taken from reference TRBV7-8 and TRBJ1-1): GAGVSQSPRYKVAKRGQDVALRCDPISGHVSLFWYQQALGQGPEFLTYFQNEAQLDKSGLPSDRFFAERPEGSVSTLKIQRTQQEDSAVYLCASSLWGGTEAFFGQGTRLTVV.